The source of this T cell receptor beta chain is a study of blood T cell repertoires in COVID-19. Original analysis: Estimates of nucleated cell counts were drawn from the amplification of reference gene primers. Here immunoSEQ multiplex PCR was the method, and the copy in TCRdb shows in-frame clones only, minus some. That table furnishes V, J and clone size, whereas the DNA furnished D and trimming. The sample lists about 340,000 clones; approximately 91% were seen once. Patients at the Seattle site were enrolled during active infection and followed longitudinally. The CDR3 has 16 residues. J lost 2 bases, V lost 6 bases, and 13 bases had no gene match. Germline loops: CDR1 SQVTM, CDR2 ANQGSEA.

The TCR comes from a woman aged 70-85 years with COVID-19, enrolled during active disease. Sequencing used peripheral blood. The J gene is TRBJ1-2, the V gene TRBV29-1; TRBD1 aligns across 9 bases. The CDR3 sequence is CSVGSSPGQGNYGYTF. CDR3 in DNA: TGCAGCGTCGGTTCCTCCCCGGGACAGGGAAACTATGGCTACACCTTC. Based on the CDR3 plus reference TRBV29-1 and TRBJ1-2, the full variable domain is SAVISQKPSRDICQRGTSLTIQCQVDSQVTMMFWYRQQPGQSLTLIATANQGSEATYESGFVIDKFPISRPNLTFSTLTVSNMSPEDSSIYLCSVGSSPGQGNYGYTFGSGTRLTVV.